The clone carrying this TCR beta chain was seen a few times. What it binds is not known. The sample is drawn from a study of T cell repertoires in cytomegalovirus infection. In germline, CDR1 is MNHNY, CDR2 SVGAGI (reference sequence). The CDR3 consists of 20 residues. Trimming cost V 6 bases and J 4 bases, with 33 bases left between them. TCRdb passed the reads through MiXCR, listing each CDR3 protein once. The sample has approximately 910,000 distinct CDR3 sequences, approximately 30% seen once; the top ten hold around 15%. Sequences were derived from cultured CD8+ T cells from PBMCs, sampled from culture after CMV antigen stimulation. The receptor was derived from a human donor in good health (CMV status not recorded). Some clones in this sample may be carry-over from other donors' samples. V is TRBV6-6 and J is TRBJ1-2; D call uncertain. CDR3 region: CASRLTGSLDSDRSSYGYTF. The CDR3 DNA follows: TGTGCCAGCAGGCTTACCGGGAGCCTCGATTCGGATCGGAGTAGCTATGGCTACACCTTC.